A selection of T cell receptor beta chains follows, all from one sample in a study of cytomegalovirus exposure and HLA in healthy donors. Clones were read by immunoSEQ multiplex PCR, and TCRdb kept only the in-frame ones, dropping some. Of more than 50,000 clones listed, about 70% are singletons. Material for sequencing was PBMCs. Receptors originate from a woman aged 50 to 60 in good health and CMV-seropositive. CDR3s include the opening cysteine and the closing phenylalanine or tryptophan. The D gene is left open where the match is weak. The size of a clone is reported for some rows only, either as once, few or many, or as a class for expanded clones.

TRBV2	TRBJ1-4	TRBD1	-	TGTGCCAGCAGTGAAGTCCCCAGGGGGCATAGGGAAAAACTGTTTTTT	CASSEVPRGHREKLFF
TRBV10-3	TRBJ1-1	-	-	TGTGCCATCAGTGAGTCGGGGGGGTCGGTGAACACTGAAGCTTTCTTT	CAISESGGSVNTEAFF
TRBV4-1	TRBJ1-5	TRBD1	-	TGCGCCAGCAGCCAATATACGGACAGGGCAACGCAGCATTTT	CASSQYTDRATQHF
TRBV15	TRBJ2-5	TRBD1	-	TGTGCCACCAGCAGCGGAGACAGGGGACGGGAGACCCAGTACTTC	CATSSGDRGRETQYF
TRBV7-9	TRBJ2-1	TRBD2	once	TGTGCCAGCAGCCCCAGAGCGGGAGAAGGTTCGAATGAGCAGTTCTTC	CASSPRAGEGSNEQFF
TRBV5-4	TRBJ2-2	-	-	TGTGCCAGCAGCTTCGGGGGGCAGGGTGGCACCGGGGAGCTGTTTTTT	CASSFGGQGGTGELFF
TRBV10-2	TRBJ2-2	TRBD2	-	TGCGCCAGCAGTGATTCCCGACTAGCCCTCACCGGGGAGCTGTTTTTT	CASSDSRLALTGELFF
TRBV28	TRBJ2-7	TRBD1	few	TGTGCCAGCAGTTTGCCCCGGGACAGGGAATATCTCATAGGCTCCTACGAGCAGTACTTC	CASSLPRDREYLIGSYEQYF
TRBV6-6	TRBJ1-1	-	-	TGTGCCAGCAGGCCGGGTCCGAACACTGAAGCTTTCTTT	CASRPGPNTEAFF
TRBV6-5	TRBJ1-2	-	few	TGTGCCAGCAGTTTCCAGGGGAGTGGCTACACCTTC	CASSFQGSGYTF
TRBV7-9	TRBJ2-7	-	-	TGTGCCAGCAGCTTCAGCTACGAGCAGTACTTC	CASSFSYEQYF
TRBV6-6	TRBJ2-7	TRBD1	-	TGTGCCAGCAGTTACTTGACAGGGAAAACGGGCGAGCAGTACTTC	CASSYLTGKTGEQYF
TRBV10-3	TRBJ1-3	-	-	TGTGCCATCAGTGAGTCGGCAGGAAACACCATATATTTT	CAISESAGNTIYF
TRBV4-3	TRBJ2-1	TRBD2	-	TGCGCCAGCAGCCCTAGCGGGAGCTCCTACAATGAGCAGTTCTTC	CASSPSGSSYNEQFF
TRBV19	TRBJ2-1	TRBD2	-	TGTGCCAGTAGTAATCTGGGACTAGCGGGAGGGCGCTCCTACAATGAGCAGTTCTTC	CASSNLGLAGGRSYNEQFF
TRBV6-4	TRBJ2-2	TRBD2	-	TGTGCCAGCAGTGACTCTAGCGGGGGGGCGAACACCGGGGAGCTGTTTTTT	CASSDSSGGANTGELFF
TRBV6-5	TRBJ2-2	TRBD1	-	TGTGCCATCGGACAGGGTACCTTCACCGGGGAGCTGTTTTTT	CAIGQGTFTGELFF
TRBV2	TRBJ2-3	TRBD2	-	TGTGCCAGCAGAGTGACTAGCGGAACAGATACGCAGTATTTT	CASRVTSGTDTQYF
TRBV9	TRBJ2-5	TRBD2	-	TGTGCCAGCAGCGTAGACTTAGCGGGGGAAGAGACCCAGTACTTC	CASSVDLAGEETQYF
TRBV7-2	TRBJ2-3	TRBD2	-	TGTGCCAGCAGCACCGGACTAGCGGGGCTCACAGATACGCAGTATTTT	CASSTGLAGLTDTQYF
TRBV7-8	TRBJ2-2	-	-	TGTGCCAGCAGCTTAAGTAGGACAGCGAACACCGGGGAGCTGTTTTTT	CASSLSRTANTGELFF
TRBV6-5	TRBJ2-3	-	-	TGTGCCAGCAGCAACGTCAGGGGCACAGATACGCAGTATTTT	CASSNVRGTDTQYF
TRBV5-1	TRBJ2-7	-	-	TGCGCCAGCAGCTTGGGCCAAACGGCCTACGAGCAGTACTTC	CASSLGQTAYEQYF
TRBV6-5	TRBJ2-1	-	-	TGTGCCAGCAGTTACTCGATAGCTAGTGGGTACAATGAGCAGTTCTTC	CASSYSIASGYNEQFF
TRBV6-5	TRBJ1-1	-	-	TGTGCCAGCAGCATGAACACTGAAGCTTTCTTT	CASSMNTEAFF
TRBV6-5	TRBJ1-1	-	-	TGTGCCAGCAGTTACCGAGGGGGGGCGGGCCGCCCAGAAGCTTTCTTT	CASSYRGGAGRPEAFF
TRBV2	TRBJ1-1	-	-	TGTGCCAGCAAGGCAATTCGTACCGGGGTAGAGACTGAAGCTTTCTTT	CASKAIRTGVETEAFF
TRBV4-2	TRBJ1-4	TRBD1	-	TGTGCCAGCAGCCAAGCGTTAGCGGACAGGGCCTATGAAAAACTGTTTTTT	CASSQALADRAYEKLFF
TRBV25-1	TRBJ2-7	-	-	TGTGCCAGCAGCGACACCAGCTACGAGCAGTACTTC	CASSDTSYEQYF
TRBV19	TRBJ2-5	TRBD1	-	TGTGCCAGTAGTAAGGACAGGGTGGCCCAAGAGACCCAGTACTTC	CASSKDRVAQETQYF
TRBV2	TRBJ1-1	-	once	TGTGCCAGCAGTGAAAAGGAGGAAGAGTCGACTGAAGCTTTCTTT	CASSEKEEESTEAFF